The clone carrying this T cell receptor (beta chain) was seen ten or more times. This sample stems from a study of T cells in Graves' hyperthyroidism and ophthalmopathy. It was RNA transcripts that yielded the amplified TCR beta CDR3 regions. Initially, a first-round RT-PCR of the TCR CDR3 employed the HTBI primer set. One entry per CDR3 protein results from TCRdb running MiXCR on the multiplex PCR reads. The repertoire consists of more than 450,000 distinct CDR3 sequences, with 12% to 15% occurring once and the leading ten covering roughly 13%. The germline V and J ends were trimmed by 3 bases and 8 bases, with 12 bases remaining between them. Germline V gene sequence: CDR1 KGHDR, CDR2 SFDVKD. The CDR3 consists of 13 residues.

The receptor was derived from a middle-aged woman with Graves' hyperthyroidism. The chain links TRBV24-1 to TRBJ1-2; tentatively, D is TRBD1 (5 bases). Source material: blood. CDR3 loop: CATSDAQGKGYTF. CDR3 nucleotides: TGTGCCACCAGTGATGCCCAGGGCAAGGGCTACACCTTC.